Listed here are 18 T cell receptor beta chains from one sample, sequenced in a study of T cells in Graves' hyperthyroidism and ophthalmopathy. From RNA transcripts, TCR beta CDR3 regions were amplified. Primed by the HTBI set, a first-round RT-PCR was run on the TCR CDR3. Using its own MiXCR run on the multiplex PCR reads, TCRdb lists one record per CDR3 protein. Of approximately 510,000 distinct CDR3 sequences listed, over 35% are singletons. Sequencing input: peripheral blood or thyroid tissue (not recorded which). The receptor set was obtained from an adult woman with Graves' disease, either hyperthyroidism or ophthalmopathy (not recorded which).

The V gene is TRBV24-1, the J gene TRBJ2-6, with 7 bases fitting TRBD2. Per the germline V gene, CDR1 is KGHDR and CDR2 is SFDVKD. V lost 5 bases to trimming and J lost 2 bases; unmatched junction nucleotides: 2. This CDR3 has 15 amino acids. CDR3 region: CATSGEGTGANVLTF. The CDR3, as DNA: TGTGCCACCAGTGGGGAGGGTACTGGGGCCAACGTCCTGACTTTC.

This clonotype occurred many times. V usage is TRBV10-3 and J usage is TRBJ2-7; TRBD2 matches 10 bases. The V gene end was trimmed by 5 bases and the J gene end by 2 bases; junction bases not matched to a gene: 3. From germline, CDR1 is ENHRY and CDR2 SYGVKD. The CDR3 has 14 residues. The CDR3 region is CAISLAGGPYEQYF. The CDR3 nucleotides read TGTGCCATCAGTTTAGCGGGAGGCCCCTACGAGCAGTACTTC.

This clonotype was counted many times. CDR3 nucleotide sequence: TGTGCCAGCAGCCAAGATAGACGGAGGCAGTACTTC. Protein product: CASSQDRRRQYF. The chain has TRBV3-1 and TRBJ2-7; D remains ambiguous. CDR1 is LGHDT, CDR2 YNNKEL, per germline (reference sequence). With 0 bases removed from V and 9 bases from J, the gap between germline ends came to 9 bases. This CDR3 contains 12 residues.

J is TRBJ2-7 and V is TRBV5-1; D unresolved. The CDR3 is 15 residues long. The germline V and J ends were trimmed by 4 bases and 1 base, with 15 bases remaining between them. CDR1 SGHRS and CDR2 YFSETQ come from the germline V gene. The CDR3 protein is CASSQGPAESYEQYF. The CDR3 region has the DNA TGCGCCAGCAGCCAAGGACCCGCAGAGTCCTACGAGCAGTACTTC.

The V gene is TRBV7-2, the J gene TRBJ2-7; D perhaps matches TRBD1 (6 bases). In germline, CDR1 is SGHTA, CDR2 FQGNSA. V was shortened by 0 bases and J by 2 bases, with 11 bases between the two germline ends. The length of the CDR3 is 15 residues. The CDR3 nucleotides read TGTGCCAGCAGCTTAGCGGGACAAACTACCTACGAGCAGTACTTC. This encodes CASSLAGQTTYEQYF. The full variable domain, completed using reference TRBV7-2 and TRBJ2-7, is GAGVSQSPSNKVTEKGKDVELRCDPISGHTALYWYRQSLGQGLEFLIYFQGNSAPDKSGLPSDRFSAERTGGSVSTLTIQRTQQEDSAVYLCASSLAGQTTYEQYFGPGTRLTVT.

V and J are TRBV11-2 and TRBJ1-5, with TRBD1 identical over 7 bases. The V and J ends lost 8 bases and 2 bases, in that order; junction bases with no gene match: 3. In germline, CDR1 is SGHAT, CDR2 FQNNGV. The CDR3 spans 13 residues. Here the CDR3 reads CASGDRGNQPQHF. The CDR3, as DNA: TGTGCCAGCGGAGACAGGGGCAATCAGCCCCAGCATTTT. Full variable domain (rest looked up from reference TRBV11-2 and TRBJ1-5): EAGVAQSPRYKIIEKRQSVAFWCNPISGHATLYWYQQILGQGPKLLIQFQNNGVVDDSQLPKDRFSAERLKGVDSTLKIQPAKLEDSAVYLCASGDRGNQPQHFGDGTRLSIL.

At least ten counts were recorded for this clonotype. V and J are TRBV29-1 and TRBJ2-7; the D gene could be TRBD1 or TRBD2 (5 bases each). This CDR3 comprises 14 residues. V lost 4 bases and J 2 bases, leaving 15 bases between the germline ends. Germline CDR1 is SQVTM and CDR2 is ANQGSEA. The CDR3 DNA reads TGCAGCGTTGTACACCGGGACGGTACCTACGAGCAGTACTTC. This gives the protein CSVVHRDGTYEQYF.

This sequence joins TRBV3-1 and TRBJ2-5; no firm D call. V gave up 5 bases and J gave up 4 bases, with 17 bases separating them. CDR1 LGHDT and CDR2 YNNKEL come from the germline V gene (reference sequence). The CDR3 has 15 amino acids. The CDR3 sequence: CASSSRSRPGETQYF. The CDR3 region has the DNA TGTGCCAGCAGCTCGAGGTCCAGACCAGGAGAGACCCAGTACTTC.

The gene calls are TRBV2 and TRBJ2-5; TRBD1 might be the D (7 bases). V lost 5 bases to trimming and J lost 5 bases, with 21 bases between them. This CDR3 is built from 16 residues. The germline V gene has CDR1 SNHLY and CDR2 FYNNEI. CDR3 residues: CASSRPTGQDYETQYF. The CDR3 DNA follows: TGTGCCAGCAGTCGACCGACAGGGCAGGACTACGAGACCCAGTACTTC.

The J gene is TRBJ1-2, the V gene TRBV20-1; D not certain. The germline CDR1 and CDR2 sequences are DFQATT and SNEGSKA (reference sequence). Trimming left V 6 bases short and J 0 bases short, with 11 bases between. This CDR3 is 13 amino acids long. CDR3 region: CSAYRWTNYGYTF. The DNA of the CDR3 is TGCAGTGCATATAGGTGGACTAACTATGGCTACACCTTC.

This clonotype was counted many times. The chain combines TRBV4-1 with TRBJ1-1, with D uncertain. V lost 1 base to trimming and J lost 4 bases, with 7 bases between them. Germline V gene lookup returns CDR1 MGHRA and CDR2 YSYEKL. CDR3 length: 13 amino acids. The CDR3 sequence: CASSQVDGTEAFF. The CDR3 coding sequence is TGCGCCAGCAGCCAAGTGGACGGCACTGAAGCTTTCTTT.

This clonotype was counted at least ten times. The chain links TRBV2 to TRBJ2-6; D is unresolved. This CDR3 comprises 15 residues. With 5 bases removed from V and 0 bases from J, the gap between germline ends came to 8 bases. CDR1 is SNHLY, CDR2 FYNNEI, per germline. CDR3 DNA sequence: TGTGCCAGCAGTCCGGAGAACTCTGGGGCCAACGTCCTGACTTTC. Its translation is CASSPENSGANVLTF.

The J gene is TRBJ2-2, the V gene TRBV7-3; D is perhaps TRBD2 (5 bases). V was trimmed by 3 bases and J by 4 bases, leaving 21 bases between them. The germline gives CDR1 SGHTA, CDR2 FQGTGA. The CDR3 spans 18 residues. Here the CDR3 DNA reads TGTGCCAGCAGCTTGTCTATGAGGGCTCCTCGTTTCACCGGGGAGCTGTTTTTT. This gives the protein CASSLSMRAPRFTGELFF.

This clonotype showed up just a few times. The J gene is TRBJ1-1, the V gene TRBV29-1; 7 positions agree with TRBD1. The junction had 9 bases not matched to a gene; V was cut back by 7 bases and J by 4 bases. The CDR3 runs 13 residues. Germline V gives CDR1 SQVTM, CDR2 ANQGSEA. CDR3: CSGQGIGITEAFF. Written as DNA, the CDR3 is TGCAGCGGACAGGGAATAGGAATCACTGAAGCTTTCTTT.

The rearrangement uses TRBV10-3 and TRBJ2-2; TRBD1 matches 7 bases. The germline V gene has CDR1 ENHRY and CDR2 SYGVKD. The CDR3 totals 15 residues. The V gene end was trimmed by 10 bases and the J gene end by 3 bases; junction bases not matched to a gene: 11. DNA of the CDR3: TGTGCCACCTTACGACAGGGTAGTGACACCGGGGAGCTGTTTTTT. This translates into CATLRQGSDTGELFF.

This clonotype was found many times. The chain has TRBV11-2 and TRBJ1-1; D gene ambiguous. The ends were cut back, 5 bases at V and 1 base at J, with 8 bases in the middle. Germline assignment: CDR1 SGHAT and CDR2 FQNNGV. The CDR3 consists of 13 residues. The CDR3 DNA follows: TGTGCCAGCAGCGCCCTAAGGAACACTGAAGCTTTCTTT. Residues: CASSALRNTEAFF.

The rearrangement joins TRBV10-3 to TRBJ1-2, with TRBD1 matching 7 bases. Germline assignment: CDR1 ENHRY and CDR2 SYGVKD. This CDR3 has 15 amino acids. Trimming took 2 bases from V and 6 from J; bases not matched to a gene: 9. CDR3 amino acids: CAISEDRDLSDGYTF. CDR3 coding DNA: TGTGCCATCAGTGAGGACAGGGACTTGAGTGATGGCTACACCTTC.

At least ten counts were recorded for this clonotype. Germline and junction disagree at one end, which may indicate a read error. The chain links TRBV29-1 to TRBJ2-7; D is possibly TRBD1 (7 bases). The CDR3 runs 13 residues. CDR1 and CDR2 from the germline V gene are SQVTM and ANQGSEA. CDR3 sequence (DNA): TGCAGCGTTGAAGATCAGGAGGGGACAGCCCAGTCCTTC. It encodes CSVEDQEGTAQSF.